The 5 T cell receptor beta chains below all came from one sample that was sequenced in a study of blood T cell repertoires in COVID-19. Method: immunoSEQ multiplex PCR; TCRdb's copy keeps in-frame clones and lacks some. Of 150,000 to 200,000 clones in the sample, 89% were seen once. Sequenced sample: peripheral blood. Every receptor here comes from a man between 18 and 29 years old who had recovered from COVID-19.

The chain recombines TRBV19 with TRBJ2-2, with D possibly TRBD2 on 5 matching bases. CDR3 length equals 13 residues. Germline CDR1 LNHDA, CDR2 SQIVND (reference sequence). Trimming took off 5 bases at V and 6 bases at J, with 10 bases between the two ends. In DNA, the CDR3 is TGTGCCAGTAGTGACGGGGTGGCCGGGGAGCTGTTTTTT. Translation gives CASSDGVAGELFF.

The rearrangement links TRBV2 to TRBJ2-1, with a tentative D call TRBD1 (5 bases). The CDR3 totals 12 residues. From germline, CDR1 is SNHLY and CDR2 FYNNEI. The V gene lost 7 bases and the J gene lost 5 bases, with 9 bases spanning the gap. CDR3 coding DNA: TGTGCCAGCAAGGGGTCGCACAATGAGCAGTTCTTC. It translates to CASKGSHNEQFF. Filled out from reference TRBV2 and TRBJ2-1, the complete variable domain reads EPEVTQTPSHQVTQMGQEVILRCVPISNHLYFYWYRQILGQKVEFLVSFYNNEISEKSEIFDDQFSVERPDGSNFTLKIRSTKLEDSAMYFCASKGSHNEQFFGPGTRLTVL.

V is TRBV5-4 and J is TRBJ2-1, with 9 nucleotides matching TRBD2. The length of the CDR3 is 16 residues. Germline CDR1 and CDR2: SGHNT and YYREEE (reference sequence). Trimming removed 4 bases from V and 8 bases from J; junction bases left unmatched: 13. The CDR3 loop reads CASSRGASGVLYEQFF. CDR3 in DNA: TGTGCCAGCAGCCGCGGGGCTAGCGGGGTTTTGTATGAGCAGTTCTTC.

The chain carries TRBV27 and TRBJ2-4, with 11 bases aligning to TRBD1. The junction had 7 bases not matched to a gene; V was cut back by 8 bases and J by 4 bases. There are 15 residues in the CDR3. Germline V gene data show CDR1 as MNHEY and CDR2 as SMNVEV (reference sequence). This chain's CDR3 is CASSRTGGFKNIQYF. The CDR3 DNA sequence: TGTGCCAGCTCCCGGACAGGGGGCTTTAAAAACATTCAGTACTTC.

This chain uses TRBV5-1 with TRBJ2-2, with 7 nucleotides matching TRBD2. Germline V gives CDR1 SGHRS, CDR2 YFSETQ. The length of the CDR3 is 14 residues. The ends lost 2 bases at V and 6 bases at J; junction bases unmatched: 4. In nucleotides, the CDR3 is TGCGCCAGCAGCTTACGAGCGGGACCCGGGGAGCTGTTTTTT. Encoded protein: CASSLRAGPGELFF.